This T cell receptor beta chain was captured by sequencing in a study of blood T cell repertoires in COVID-19. Overall study context: Samples came from the United States, Italy and Spain, spanning acute and convalescent COVID-19. In each case, the material was cDNA or gDNA derived from T cells, B-cell-depleted T cells, or PBMCs.

In the authors' methods: Estimation of nucleated cell counts relied on the amplification of reference gene primers. Clones were sequenced by immunoSEQ multiplex PCR, and TCRdb holds only the in-frame ones, with some missing. The V and J calls and clone size were taken over from that table, and D and trimming were inferred from the DNA. The profile shows about 300,000 clones, roughly 88% of them singletons. The germline V gene encodes CDR1 SQVTM and CDR2 ANQGSEA. CDR3 length: 14 residues. The ends were cut back, 6 bases at V and 0 bases at J, with 12 bases in the middle. Sequenced: peripheral blood. The clonotype originates from a woman in her 30s who had recovered from COVID-19. The rearrangement joins TRBV29-1 to TRBJ2-1; D is possibly TRBD1 (6 bases). The DNA for the CDR3 is TGCAGCGTGCCACAGGGAAGCTCCTACAATGAGCAGTTCTTC. Translated: CSVPQGSSYNEQFF.